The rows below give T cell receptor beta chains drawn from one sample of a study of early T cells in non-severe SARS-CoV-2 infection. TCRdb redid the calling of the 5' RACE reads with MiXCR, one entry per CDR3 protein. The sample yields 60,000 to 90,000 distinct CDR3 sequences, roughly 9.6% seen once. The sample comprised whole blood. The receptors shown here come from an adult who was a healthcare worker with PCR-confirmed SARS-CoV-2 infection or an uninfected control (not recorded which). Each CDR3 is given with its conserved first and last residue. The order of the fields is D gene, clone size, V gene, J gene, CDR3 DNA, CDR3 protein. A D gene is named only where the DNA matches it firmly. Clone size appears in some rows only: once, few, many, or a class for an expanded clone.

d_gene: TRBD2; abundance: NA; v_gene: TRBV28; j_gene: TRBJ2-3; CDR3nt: TGTGCCAGCAGTTTCGGTAGCGGGATCTTAGATACGCAGTATTTT; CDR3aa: CASSFGSGILDTQYF
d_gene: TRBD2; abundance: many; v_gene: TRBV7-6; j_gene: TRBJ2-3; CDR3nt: TGTGCCAGCACTAGCGGGAGTTTGGGCCAGACCACAGATACGCAGTATTTT; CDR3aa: CASTSGSLGQTTDTQYF
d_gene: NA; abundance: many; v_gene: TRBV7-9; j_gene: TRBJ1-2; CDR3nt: TGTGCCAGCAGCGTACTAGCGCTGGCGGGCTATGGCTACACCTTC; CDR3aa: CASSVLALAGYGYTF
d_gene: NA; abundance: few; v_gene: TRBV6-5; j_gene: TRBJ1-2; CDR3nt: TGTGCCAGCAGACCCGGCGGGTCGGGGAGCTATGGCTACACCTTC; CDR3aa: CASRPGGSGSYGYTF
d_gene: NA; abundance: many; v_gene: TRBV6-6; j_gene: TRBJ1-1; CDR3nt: TGTGCCAGCAGTCTCGGGTGGGACACTGAAGCTTTCTTT; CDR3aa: CASSLGWDTEAFF
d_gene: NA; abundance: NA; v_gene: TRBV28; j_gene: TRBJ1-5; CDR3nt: TGTGCCAGCAGAATCGGGACCAGGGCGAGCAATCAGCCCCAGCATTTT; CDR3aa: CASRIGTRASNQPQHF
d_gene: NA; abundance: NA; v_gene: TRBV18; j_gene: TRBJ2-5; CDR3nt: TGTGCCAGCTCACCACCGGCTGACGGAGAAAAAGAGACCCAGTACTTC; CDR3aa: CASSPPADGEKETQYF
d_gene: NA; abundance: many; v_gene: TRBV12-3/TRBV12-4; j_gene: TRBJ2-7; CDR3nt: TGTGCCAGCAGTTCAACCCCCAGGGTTTACGAGCAGTACTTC; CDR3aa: CASSSTPRVYEQYF
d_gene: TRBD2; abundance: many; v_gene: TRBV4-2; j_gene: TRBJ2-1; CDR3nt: TGTGCCAGCAGCCTAGAGAGGGAGGGCCACGGCAATGAGCAGTTCTTC; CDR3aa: CASSLEREGHGNEQFF
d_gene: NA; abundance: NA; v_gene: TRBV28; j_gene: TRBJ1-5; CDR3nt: TGTGCCGGCGGCAGGGATTCCATGATCAATCAGCCCCAGCATTTT; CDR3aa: CAGGRDSMINQPQHF
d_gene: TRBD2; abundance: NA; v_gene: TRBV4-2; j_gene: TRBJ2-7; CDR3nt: TGTGCCAGCAGCCATAGCGGGAGCTCCTACGAGCAGTACTTC; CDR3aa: CASSHSGSSYEQYF
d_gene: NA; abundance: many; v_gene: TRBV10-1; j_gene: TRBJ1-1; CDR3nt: TGCGCCAGCAGTTCAGGGAACACTGAAGCTTTCTTT; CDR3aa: CASSSGNTEAFF
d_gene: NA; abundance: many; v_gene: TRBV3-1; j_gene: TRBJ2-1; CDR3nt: TGTGCCAGCAGCCCTCCCTCGGACGTCTTAGCCTATGAGCAGTTCTTC; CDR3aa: CASSPPSDVLAYEQFF
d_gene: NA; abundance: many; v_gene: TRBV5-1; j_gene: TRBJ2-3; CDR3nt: TGCGCCAGCAGCCCCGGCGGACGCACAGATACGCAGTATTTT; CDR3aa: CASSPGGRTDTQYF
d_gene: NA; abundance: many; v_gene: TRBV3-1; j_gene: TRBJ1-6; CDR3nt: TGTGCCAGCAGCCAGGATCAGGGGAATTCACCCCTCCACTTT; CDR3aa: CASSQDQGNSPLHF
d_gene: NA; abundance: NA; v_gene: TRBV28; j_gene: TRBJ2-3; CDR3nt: TGTGCCAACAGTCTCCGGACGAGCACAGATACGCAGTATTTT; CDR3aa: CANSLRTSTDTQYF
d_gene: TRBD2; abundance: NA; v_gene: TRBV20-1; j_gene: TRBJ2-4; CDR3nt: TGCAGTGCTAGAGATGGGGGGAGGGTTACCAAAAACATTCAGTACTTC; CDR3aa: CSARDGGRVTKNIQYF
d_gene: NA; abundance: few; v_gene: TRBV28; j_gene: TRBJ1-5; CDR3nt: TGTGCCAGCAGGCCCGCATCCTACGGGCAGCCCCAGCATTTT; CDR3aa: CASRPASYGQPQHF
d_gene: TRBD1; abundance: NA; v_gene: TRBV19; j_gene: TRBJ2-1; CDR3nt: TGTGCCAGTAGCACCGGGACAGCCTACAATGAGCAGTTCTTC; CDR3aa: CASSTGTAYNEQFF
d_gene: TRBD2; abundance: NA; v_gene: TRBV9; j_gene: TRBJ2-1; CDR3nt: TGTGCCAGCAGCGTGACCGGGACTAGCTCAGACAATGAGCAGTTCTTC; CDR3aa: CASSVTGTSSDNEQFF
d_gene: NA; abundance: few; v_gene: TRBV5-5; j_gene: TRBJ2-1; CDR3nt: TGTGCCAGCATCAGGGAAGGCCGACAGTACAATGAGCAGTTCTTC; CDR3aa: CASIREGRQYNEQFF
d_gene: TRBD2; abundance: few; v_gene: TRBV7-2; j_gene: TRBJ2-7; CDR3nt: TGTGCCAGCAGCCTATACCTAGCGGGAACGTACGAGCAGTACTTC; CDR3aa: CASSLYLAGTYEQYF
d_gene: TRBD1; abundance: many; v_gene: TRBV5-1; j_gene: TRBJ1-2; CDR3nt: TGCGCCAGCAGCCCTCGCGAGGGGACAGGGACCATCTGGGGCTACACCTTC; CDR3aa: CASSPREGTGTIWGYTF
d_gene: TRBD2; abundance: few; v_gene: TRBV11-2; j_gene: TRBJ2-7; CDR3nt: TGTGCCAGCAGCTTAAAAGGCCCGGGACTAGCGGGAGTCTCCTACGAGCAGTACTTC; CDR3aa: CASSLKGPGLAGVSYEQYF
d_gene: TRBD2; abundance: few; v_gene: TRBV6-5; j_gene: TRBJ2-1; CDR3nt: TGTGCCAGCAGCGGAGCGGGAGTGAGTGAGCAGTTCTTC; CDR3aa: CASSGAGVSEQFF
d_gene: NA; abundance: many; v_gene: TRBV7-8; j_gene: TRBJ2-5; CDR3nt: TGTGCCAGCAGCTTAGCATCCGGCTGGAAAGAGACCCAGTACTTC; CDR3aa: CASSLASGWKETQYF
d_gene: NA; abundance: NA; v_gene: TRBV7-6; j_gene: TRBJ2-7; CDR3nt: TGTGCCAGCAGTGTGACAAGCGGATACGAGCAGTACTTC; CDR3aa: CASSVTSGYEQYF
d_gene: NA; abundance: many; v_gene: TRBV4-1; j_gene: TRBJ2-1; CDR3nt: TGCGCCAGCAGCCAAGATCCAGGGACCTCCTACAATGAGCAGTTCTTC; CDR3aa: CASSQDPGTSYNEQFF
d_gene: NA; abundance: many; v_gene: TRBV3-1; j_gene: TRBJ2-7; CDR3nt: TGTGCCAGCAGCCCCGGGACCCACTACGAGCAGTACTTC; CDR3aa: CASSPGTHYEQYF
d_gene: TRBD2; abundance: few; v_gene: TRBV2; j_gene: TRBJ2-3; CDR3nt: TGTGCCAGCAGTAGTACCGGGACTAGCGTAACAGATACGCAGTATTTT; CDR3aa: CASSSTGTSVTDTQYF
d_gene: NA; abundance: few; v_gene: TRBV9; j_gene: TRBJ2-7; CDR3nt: TGTGCCAGCAGCGTACCCTGGGGGGTCTGCCCAAACTACGAGCAGTACTTC; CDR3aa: CASSVPWGVCPNYEQYF
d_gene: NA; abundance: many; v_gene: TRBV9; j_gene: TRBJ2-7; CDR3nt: TGTGCCAGCAGCGTAGCTAGAGCCTACGAGCAGTACTTC; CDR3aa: CASSVARAYEQYF
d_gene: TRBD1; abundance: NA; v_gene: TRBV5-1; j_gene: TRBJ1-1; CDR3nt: TGCGCCAGCAGCTTGACAGGGGCTGGGACTGAAGCTTTCTTT; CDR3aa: CASSLTGAGTEAFF
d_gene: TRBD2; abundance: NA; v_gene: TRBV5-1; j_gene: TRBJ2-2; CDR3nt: TGCGCCAGCAGCTGGACTAGCCGGATCACCGGGGAGCTGTTTTTT; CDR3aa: CASSWTSRITGELFF
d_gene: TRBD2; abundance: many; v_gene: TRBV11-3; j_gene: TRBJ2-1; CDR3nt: TGTGCCAGCAGCTTAACGGCGGGAGGCGGTGAGCAGTTCTTC; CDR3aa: CASSLTAGGGEQFF
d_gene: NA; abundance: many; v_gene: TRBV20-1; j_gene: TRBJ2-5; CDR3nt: TGCAGTGCTAGGTCGGGTGGGGAGACCCAGTACTTC; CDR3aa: CSARSGGETQYF
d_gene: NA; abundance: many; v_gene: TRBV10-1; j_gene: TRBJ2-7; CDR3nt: TGCGCCAGCAGTGTGGGGTCCCCGGGTTGGGAGCAGTACTTC; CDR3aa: CASSVGSPGWEQYF
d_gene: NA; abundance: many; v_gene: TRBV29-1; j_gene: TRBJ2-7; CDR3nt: TGCAGCGCTATACTCCGGGACCGAACCTACGAGCAGTACTTC; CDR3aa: CSAILRDRTYEQYF
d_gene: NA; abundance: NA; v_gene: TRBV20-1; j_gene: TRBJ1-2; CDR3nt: TGCAGTGCCCGAACCCCACAGGGCCGTTCAGGCTACACCTTC; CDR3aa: CSARTPQGRSGYTF
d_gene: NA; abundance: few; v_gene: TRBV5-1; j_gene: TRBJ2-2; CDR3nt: TGCGCCAGCAGCGTTTCGGCGGAAGCGAACACCGGGGAGCTGTTTTTT; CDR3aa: CASSVSAEANTGELFF
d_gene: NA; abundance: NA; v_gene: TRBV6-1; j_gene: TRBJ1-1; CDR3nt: TGTGCCAGCAGTGAGACAGACGCACAGGCTTTCTTT; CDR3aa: CASSETDAQAFF
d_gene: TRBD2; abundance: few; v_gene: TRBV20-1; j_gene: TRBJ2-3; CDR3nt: TGCAGTGCTAGAGGGCTAGCGGAGGCAGATACGCAGTATTTT; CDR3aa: CSARGLAEADTQYF
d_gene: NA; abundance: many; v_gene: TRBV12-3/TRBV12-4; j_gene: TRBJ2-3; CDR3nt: TGTGCCAGCAGTCGACAGATCCATACGCAGTATTTT; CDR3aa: CASSRQIHTQYF
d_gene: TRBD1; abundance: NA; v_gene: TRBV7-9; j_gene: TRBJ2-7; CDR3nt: TGTGCCAGCAGCTTAACGGACAGGGGGGCGACCTACGAGCAGTACTTC; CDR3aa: CASSLTDRGATYEQYF
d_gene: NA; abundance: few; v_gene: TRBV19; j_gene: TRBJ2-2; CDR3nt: TGTGCCAGTAGTATAGACTCGAACACCGGGGAACTGTTTTTT; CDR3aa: CASSIDSNTGELFF
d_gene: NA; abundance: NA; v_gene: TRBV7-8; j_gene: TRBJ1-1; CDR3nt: TGTGCCAGCACAAACAGGCTGAACACTGAAGCTTTCTTT; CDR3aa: CASTNRLNTEAFF
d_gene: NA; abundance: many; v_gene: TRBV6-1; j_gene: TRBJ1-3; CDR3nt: TGTGCCAGCAGTGACGCCGGGCTCTCTGGAAACACCATATATTTT; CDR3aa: CASSDAGLSGNTIYF
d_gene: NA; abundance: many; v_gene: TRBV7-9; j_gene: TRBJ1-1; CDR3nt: TGTGCCAGCAGCTTAGGAGACAGTAGAAAAGAAGCTTTCTTT; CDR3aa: CASSLGDSRKEAFF
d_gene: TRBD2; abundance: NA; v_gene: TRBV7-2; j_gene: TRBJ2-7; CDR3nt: TGTGCCAGCAGCTTAGCGACTAGCGGGAGATACGAGCAGTACTTC; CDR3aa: CASSLATSGRYEQYF
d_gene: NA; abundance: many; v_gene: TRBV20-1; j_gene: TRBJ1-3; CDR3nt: TGCAGTGCTAGTGGTACAGGCGGAAACACCATATATTTT; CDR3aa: CSASGTGGNTIYF
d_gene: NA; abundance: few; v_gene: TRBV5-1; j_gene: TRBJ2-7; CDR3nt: TGCGCCAGCAGCTTGAGAGACGGCGCCTACGAGCAGTACTTC; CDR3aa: CASSLRDGAYEQYF